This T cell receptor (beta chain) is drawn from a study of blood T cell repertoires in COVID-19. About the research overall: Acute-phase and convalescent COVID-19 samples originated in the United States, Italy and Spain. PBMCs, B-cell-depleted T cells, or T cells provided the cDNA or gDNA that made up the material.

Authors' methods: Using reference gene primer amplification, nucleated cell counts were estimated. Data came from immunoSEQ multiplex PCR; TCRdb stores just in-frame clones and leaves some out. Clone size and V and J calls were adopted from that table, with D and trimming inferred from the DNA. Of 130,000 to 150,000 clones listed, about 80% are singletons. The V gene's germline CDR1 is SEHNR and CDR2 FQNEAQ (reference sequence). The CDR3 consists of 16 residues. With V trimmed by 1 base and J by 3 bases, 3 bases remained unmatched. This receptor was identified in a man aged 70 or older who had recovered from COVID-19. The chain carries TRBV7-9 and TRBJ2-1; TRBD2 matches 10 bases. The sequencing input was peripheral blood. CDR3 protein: CASSLGTSGDYNEQFF. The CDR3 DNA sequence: TGTGCCAGCAGCTTAGGGACTAGCGGAGACTACAATGAGCAGTTCTTC.